The 26 T cell receptor beta chains below all came from one sample that was sequenced in a study of technical replicates of blood from several donors. Only in-frame clones appear in the TCRdb table, and some are missing; sequencing was by immunoSEQ multiplex PCR. The sample includes 55,000 to 80,000 clones, roughly 96% seen only once; the top ten take 0.2% to 0.25%. The sample taken for sequencing was T cells isolated from PBMCs. The source of these receptors is a human donor in good health.

V is TRBV30 and J is TRBJ1-2; tentative D call: TRBD1 (5 bases). Trimming took off 4 bases at V and 8 bases at J, with 14 bases between the two ends. This CDR3 is built from 12 residues. Germline V gives CDR1 GTSNPN, CDR2 SVGIG (reference sequence). The CDR3 reads CAWTHGGWGYTF. The CDR3 nucleotides read TGTGCCTGGACCCACGGGGGTTGGGGCTACACCTTC.

This chain links TRBV30 with TRBJ1-4, with D maybe TRBD1 (6 bases). The CDR3 runs to 12 residues. Germline CDR1 is GTSNPN and CDR2 is SVGIG (reference sequence). The V and J ends lost 1 base and 6 bases respectively, with 6 bases between them. Written as DNA, the CDR3 is TGTGCCTGGAGTGACAGGGATGAAAAACTGTTTTTT. Its protein is CAWSDRDEKLFF.

The gene calls are TRBV10-3 and TRBJ1-6; 7 nucleotides agree with TRBD1. After removal of 4 bases from V and 8 bases from J, the junction contained 8 bases not matched to a gene. This CDR3 has 15 residues. Germline lookup yields CDR1 ENHRY and CDR2 SYGVKD. Here the CDR3 reads CAISGFDRADSPLHF. For the CDR3, the DNA is TGTGCCATCAGTGGATTTGACAGGGCAGATTCACCCCTCCACTTT.

The chain employs TRBV6-1 and TRBJ1-5; a possible D gene is TRBD1 (6 bases). This CDR3 has 17 amino acids. Trimming removed 3 bases from V and 0 bases from J, with 15 bases in between. Germline V lookup: CDR1 MNHNS, CDR2 SASEGT. The chain's CDR3 is CASSDRPQGYSNQPQHF. In DNA, the CDR3 is TGTGCCAGCAGTGACAGGCCTCAGGGGTATAGCAATCAGCCCCAGCATTTT.

The CDR3 DNA reads TGTGCCAGTCGGAGGGGTTCTGGTGAAGCTTTCTTT. Translated, it gives CASRRGSGEAFF. The rearrangement joins TRBV14 to TRBJ1-1; D possibly corresponds to TRBD1 (5 bases). Germline V gene lookup returns CDR1 SGHDN and CDR2 FVKESK. CDR3 length: 12 amino acids. The V end lost 9 bases, the J end lost 7 bases, and 15 bases lay between the germline ends.

This clone was detected only a few times. This chain links TRBV7-9 with TRBJ1-2; no definite D call. Germline CDR1 and CDR2: SEHNR and FQNEAQ (reference sequence). CDR3 size: 13 residues. Trimming took 8 bases from V and 2 from J, leaving 12 bases between them. CDR3 in amino acids: CASARGGNYGYTF. Written as DNA, the CDR3 is TGTGCCAGCGCAAGAGGAGGAAACTATGGCTACACCTTC. The full variable domain, rest sourced from reference TRBV7-9 and TRBJ1-2, is DTGVSQNPRHKITKRGQNVTFRCDPISEHNRLYWYRQTLGQGPEFLTYFQNEAQLEKSRLLSDRFSAERPKGSFSTLEIQRTEQGDSAMYLCASARGGNYGYTFGSGTRLTVV.

The CDR3 sequence: CASRTSGGVNEQFF. The CDR3 DNA reads TGTGCCAGCCGGACTAGCGGGGGGGTAAATGAGCAGTTCTTC. The chain recombines TRBV2 with TRBJ2-1; 15 nucleotides line up with TRBD2. Per the germline V gene, CDR1 is SNHLY and CDR2 is FYNNEI. The J segment lost 7 bases and the V segment lost 8 bases, leaving 3 bases of the junction unmatched. The CDR3 totals 14 residues. The whole variable domain, remainder taken from reference TRBV2 and TRBJ2-1, is EPEVTQTPSHQVTQMGQEVILRCVPISNHLYFYWYRQILGQKVEFLVSFYNNEISEKSEIFDDQFSVERPDGSNFTLKIRSTKLEDSAMYFCASRTSGGVNEQFFGPGTRLTVL.

The J gene is TRBJ1-5, the V gene TRBV12-5, with unresolved D. Per the germline V gene, CDR1 is LGHNT and CDR2 is FRNRAP. CDR3 size: 16 residues. Trimming took 6 bases from V and 0 from J, leaving 15 bases between them. The CDR3 is CASGWTPGYSNQPQHF. As DNA, the CDR3 is TGTGCTAGTGGCTGGACTCCTGGATATAGCAATCAGCCCCAGCATTTT.

The chain joins TRBV7-9 to TRBJ1-1, with a possible D match to TRBD1 (6 bases). The germline V and J ends were trimmed by 8 bases and 8 bases, with 18 bases remaining between them. The germline CDR1 and CDR2 sequences are SEHNR and FQNEAQ (reference sequence). This CDR3 is built from 13 residues. The DNA for the CDR3 is TGTGCCAGCGGCCTGGTAGGGGGTTTAGAAGCTTTCTTT. Translation: CASGLVGGLEAFF. Complete variable domain (other parts from reference TRBV7-9 and TRBJ1-1): DTGVSQNPRHKITKRGQNVTFRCDPISEHNRLYWYRQTLGQGPEFLTYFQNEAQLEKSRLLSDRFSAERPKGSFSTLEIQRTEQGDSAMYLCASGLVGGLEAFFGQGTRLTVV.

This clone was recorded once. This chain joins TRBV5-1 and TRBJ2-1; D gene unclear. The ends were cut back, 2 bases at V and 10 bases at J, with 10 bases in the middle. CDR3 length: 12 amino acids. Looked up from germline, CDR1 is SGHRS and CDR2 is YFSETQ. CDR3 residues: CASSFELREQFF. The CDR3 DNA sequence: TGCGCCAGCAGCTTCGAGTTGAGAGAGCAGTTCTTC.

The rearrangement links TRBV20-1 to TRBJ2-7, with D perhaps TRBD2 (5 bases). CDR3 length: 11 residues. Germline assignment: CDR1 DFQATT and CDR2 SNEGSKA (reference sequence). V shed 5 bases and J shed 3 bases, with 8 bases lying between them. CDR3: CSAQRSYEQYF. CDR3 in DNA: TGCAGTGCTCAGCGGAGCTACGAGCAGTACTTC.

This clone was detected once. CDR3 sequence reads: CASSQGRGFSYEQYF. The CDR3 DNA is TGCGCCAGCAGCCAAGGACGCGGTTTTTCCTACGAGCAGTACTTC. V gene TRBV4-1 combines with J gene TRBJ2-7; D ambiguous. V was pared by 1 base and J by 1 base, with 11 bases between. This CDR3 is built from 15 residues. The V gene's germline CDR1 is MGHRA and CDR2 YSYEKL.

The rearrangement joins TRBV27 to TRBJ1-2, with no clear D. This CDR3 is built from 16 residues. V gave up 5 bases and J gave up 4 bases, with 20 bases separating them. Germline CDR1 reads MNHEY; CDR2 reads SMNVEV (reference sequence). The CDR3 nucleotides are TGTGCCAGCAGTCCGGCTAGTCCGCCCTGGCCCTATGGCTACACCTTC. Protein: CASSPASPPWPYGYTF.

This chain links TRBV2 with TRBJ1-5; D is unresolved. The CDR3 contains 13 residues. CDR1 is SNHLY and CDR2 is FYNNEI in the germline V gene. V lost 0 bases and J lost 4, with 4 bases in between. CDR3 sequence (DNA): TGTGCCAGCAGTGAAGCATCGAATCAGCCCCAGCATTTT. It translates to CASSEASNQPQHF.

A word on this clone: The identical CDR3 is also encoded by other nucleotide sequences in the sample. The chain combines TRBV9 with TRBJ2-5; the D gene is possibly TRBD2 (6 bases). V was trimmed by 2 bases and J by 4 bases, leaving 6 bases between them. CDR1 and CDR2 (germline): SGDLS, YYNGEE. This CDR3 has 12 residues. The CDR3 bases are TGTGCCAGCAGCGTGGGGGGAGAGACCCAGTACTTC. Amino acid sequence: CASSVGGETQYF.

This clone was counted once. This chain links TRBV4-1 with TRBJ1-1, with 7 positions matching TRBD1. Germline loops: CDR1 MGHRA, CDR2 YSYEKL. Trimming at V came to 4 bases and at J to 0 bases, leaving 5 bases not matched to a gene. The CDR3 has 15 amino acids. CDR3 in DNA: TGCGCCAGCAGCCCCGGGGACAGAATGAACACTGAAGCTTTCTTT. Encoded protein: CASSPGDRMNTEAFF.

The rearrangement uses TRBV5-1 and TRBJ2-3; TRBD2 aligns across 11 bases. Germline V gene data show CDR1 as SGHRS and CDR2 as YFSETQ. V trimming: 6 bases; J trimming: 3 bases; junction bases outside the gene matches: 3. The CDR3 length is 14 residues. In nucleotides, the CDR3 is TGCGCCAGCATTGCTAGCGGGGGGACAGATACGCAGTATTTT. Protein sequence: CASIASGGTDTQYF.

V usage is TRBV4-1 and J usage is TRBJ1-5; D might be TRBD1 (5 bases). CDR3 length: 17 amino acids. Germline V gene data show CDR1 as MGHRA and CDR2 as YSYEKL. Trimming took 5 bases from V and 1 from J, leaving 18 bases between them. This chain's CDR3 is CASSNGTLLRSNQPQHF. CDR3 in DNA: TGCGCCAGCAGCAACGGGACTCTTTTGAGGAGCAATCAGCCCCAGCATTTT.

The CDR3 here is CASSTLTGGAGTQYF. The CDR3 DNA is TGCGCCAGCAGCACCCTGACAGGGGGTGCTGGGACCCAGTACTTC. The rearrangement uses TRBV5-1 and TRBJ2-5, with 9 bases that match TRBD1. Germline trimming cut 4 bases from V and 7 bases from J; bases unmatched to any gene: 11. Per the germline V gene, CDR1 is SGHRS and CDR2 is YFSETQ. The CDR3 is 15 amino acids.

The chain couples TRBV10-1 to TRBJ2-2; no reliable D call. The germline V gene encodes CDR1 WNHNN and CDR2 SYGVQD (reference sequence). Trimming took 6 bases from V and 1 from J, leaving 12 bases between them. The CDR3 is 15 amino acids. The CDR3 is CASRDTSKNTGELFF. For the CDR3, the DNA is TGCGCCAGCAGAGATACCAGTAAGAACACCGGGGAGCTGTTTTTT.

This sequence joins TRBV19 and TRBJ1-2; D may be TRBD1 (6 bases). Trimming cost V 7 bases and J 2 bases, with 11 bases left between them. The CDR3 loop spans 13 amino acids. Germline V gene lookup returns CDR1 LNHDA and CDR2 SQIVND (reference sequence). CDR3 DNA sequence: TGTGCCAGTACTGGTACAGGGAACTATGGCTACACCTTC. It translates to CASTGTGNYGYTF.

This chain connects TRBV2 to TRBJ1-2, with 7 bases lining up with TRBD1. This CDR3 has 13 residues. The V segment lost 8 bases and the J segment 1 base; nucleotides outside the gene matches: 4. Germline CDR1 reads SNHLY; CDR2 reads FYNNEI. CDR3 in DNA: TGTGCCAGCTATCAGGGGGTTAACTATGGCTACACCTTC. This encodes CASYQGVNYGYTF.

The chain joins TRBV6-1 to TRBJ2-7, with a possible D match to TRBD2 (6 bases). This CDR3 region has 14 residues. The V and J ends lost 4 bases and 5 bases respectively, with 15 bases between them. From germline, CDR1 is MNHNS and CDR2 SASEGT. This CDR3 reads CASSAGTSIHEQYF. The CDR3 DNA follows: TGTGCCAGCAGTGCAGGGACTTCCATCCACGAGCAGTACTTC.

CDR3 in DNA: TGTGCCATCAAGGGGGACAGGTTATATTCTGGGGCCAACGTCCTGACTTTC. Translating gives CAIKGDRLYSGANVLTF. The chain recombines TRBV10-3 with TRBJ2-6, with 8 bases that match TRBD1. Germline V gene data show CDR1 as ENHRY and CDR2 as SYGVKD. V was pared by 7 bases and J by 1 base, with 9 bases of the junction left unmatched. This CDR3 has 17 residues.

The chain employs TRBV2 and TRBJ2-5; 14 bases map to TRBD2. With V trimmed by 6 bases and J by 5 bases, 2 bases remained unmatched. CDR3 length: 14 amino acids. Germline V lookup: CDR1 SNHLY, CDR2 FYNNEI. The CDR3 sequence: CASRGTSGGETQYF. CDR3 sequence (DNA): TGTGCCAGCAGGGGGACTAGCGGGGGTGAGACCCAGTACTTC.

The chain recombines TRBV5-1 with TRBJ1-1; TRBD1 is a possible D gene (5 bases). The V end lost 0 bases, the J end lost 3 bases, and 9 bases lay between the germline ends. The CDR3 is 14 residues long. Germline CDR1 reads SGHRS; CDR2 reads YFSETQ. The CDR3 region has the DNA TGCGCCAGCAGCTTGGTTGTAGGGGACACTGAAGCTTTCTTT. Translating gives CASSLVVGDTEAFF. Full variable domain (rest looked up from reference TRBV5-1 and TRBJ1-1): KAGVTQTPRYLIKTRGQQVTLSCSPISGHRSVSWYQQTPGQGLQFLFEYFSETQRNKGNFPGRFSGRQFSNSRSEMNVSTLELGDSALYLCASSLVVGDTEAFFGQGTRLTVV.